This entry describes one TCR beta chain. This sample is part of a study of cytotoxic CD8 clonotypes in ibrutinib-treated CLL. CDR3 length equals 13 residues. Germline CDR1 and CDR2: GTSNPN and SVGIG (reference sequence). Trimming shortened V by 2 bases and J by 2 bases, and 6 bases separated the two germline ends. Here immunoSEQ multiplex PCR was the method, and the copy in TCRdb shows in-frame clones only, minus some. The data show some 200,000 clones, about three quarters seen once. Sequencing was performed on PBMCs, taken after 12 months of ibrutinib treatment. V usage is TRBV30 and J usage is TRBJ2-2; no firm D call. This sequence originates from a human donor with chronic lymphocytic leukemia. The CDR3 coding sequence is TGTGCCTGGAGTCCGGATAACACCGGGGAGCTGTTTTTT. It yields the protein CAWSPDNTGELFF.